The subject of this entry is one T cell receptor (beta chain). Its cognate antigen has yet to be identified. Per-base quality was not reported, and no clone a single base away is much larger than it. This specimen belongs to a study of neurological immune-mediated disorders (dated by TCRdb to the late 2010s). As for the study more broadly: Among the approximately 35 multiple sclerosis patients, relapsing-remitting MS accounted for around 30 and secondary progressive MS accounted for 3. The study compared peripheral blood TCR-beta repertoires of HTLV-I-associated myelopathy (HAM/TSP) patients, multiple sclerosis patients and healthy controls using UMI-based sequencing. The approximately 110 TCR-beta libraries covered PBMC samples along with longitudinal samples, technical triplicates, and paired sorted CD4+ and CD8+ T-cell subsets. The cohort comprised some 71 subjects: roughly 15 HAM/TSP patients, roughly 34 multiple sclerosis patients and about 20 healthy controls.

Per the germline V gene, SGHRS is the CDR1 and YFSETQ is the CDR2. Germline trimming amounts to 4 bases on V and 4 bases on J, with 10 as the count of junction bases outside the gene matches. CDR3 length: 15 amino acids, cysteine to phenylalanine. Only CDR3 DNA remains: 45 bases, in frame from the first base. The paper's findings and limits, for the study overall: No clinical or MRI features were associated with the MS cluster, and the authors said that larger cohorts are needed. Expanded clones from different subjects shared no identical CDR3 amino acid sequences, which suggests that TCR-beta repertoires were private in all groups. Phylogenetic analysis grouped repertoires from 18 of 34 MS patients into a cluster of related CDR3 sequences, suggesting a possible repertoire-level signature. TCR clonal expansion was highest in HAM/TSP patients and lowest in MS patients, with MS patients falling below even healthy controls.

cDNA was synthesized by template-switch 5'RACE using a primer carrying a 10-nucleotide random unique molecular identifier by which each TCR transcript was tagged. Every sequencing run yielded over 180 million TCR-beta sequences covering 15-18 subjects. The RNeasy kit was used to extract total RNA. TCR-beta VDJ regions were amplified with primers for the TCR constant region and the 5'RACE anchor, using the KAPA Real-time Library Amplification kit. A first PCR added sample indexes and Illumina adaptors, and a second PCR then raised library yield. The roughly 650 bp TCR product was size-selected on a 2% E-gel SizeSelection system after Ampure bead purification. Before pooling, libraries had their quality checked on a Bioanalyzer, their concentration measured with Qubit, and their quantity determined with the Kapa Library Quantification kit. An Illumina HiSeq 2500 sequenced the libraries paired-end 2 x 150 bp. To increase sequence diversity, roughly 24-32% phiX was spiked into each library pool. Processing in the source paper ran as follows. The UMI-based MiGEC pipeline processed quality-filtered reads and removed over 80% of raw TCR sequences during error correction. VDJ genes were aligned to IMGT germline references, and clonotypes were defined by unique CDR3 amino acid sequence plus V-J genes. Clonal expansion, Shannon diversity and CDR3 relatedness (CalcPairwiseDistances, ClusterSamples) were evaluated with VDJtools, and phylogenetic trees were built with CLCbio workbench. Clones with at least 8 unique UMIs were defined as expanded, with this threshold being based on coefficient-of-variation modelling across technical triplicates. TCRdb applied fastp at Q25 and MiXCR to the public reads, then kept only in-frame beta chains. CDR3 protein sequences are deduplicated, and each keeps its most common genes and DNA. None of the V and J calls come from the authors' own analysis; TCRdb made them. The sample table contains about 92,000 distinct CDR3 sequences; only one count was recorded for 3% to 4.5% of them. The biggest ten clones account for about 2.9% of the sample.

For unsorted PBMC libraries, 2 million PBMCs were used after storage in RNAlater at -80 degrees C until RNA extraction. Multiple sclerosis patients were enrolled in a US clinical protocol under which disease progression was evaluated by magnetic resonance imaging. Peripheral blood underwent Ficoll-Hypaque density gradient centrifugation to isolate PBMCs, which were then cryopreserved in liquid nitrogen. The rearranged segments are TRBV5-1 and TRBJ1-2, and 7 bases in between align with TRBD1. This clonotype was sampled from a woman aged 45-65 years with multiple sclerosis. The material sequenced was PBMCs. CDR3 reads: CASSRDPTGVYGYTF. The nucleotides are TGCGCCAGCAGCCGGGATCCTACAGGGGTCTATGGCTACACCTTC.